This TCR beta chain was profiled in a study of blood T cell repertoires in COVID-19 (dated by TCRdb to the early 2020s). For the wider study: Collaborator samples came from the United States, Italy and Spain and covered acute and convalescent phases of COVID-19. Subjects who had been exposed to COVID-19, were actively infected with it, or had recovered from it provided the deeply sampled blood TCRbeta repertoires that made up the dataset. The samples were drawn from two sources: the first 160 participants of the ongoing ImmuneRACE study, and fewer than 1,500 subjects contributed by 6 global collaborators. The material from the prospective study consisted of cDNA or gDNA derived from T cells, B-cell-depleted T cells, or PBMCs. The repertoires were released in a freely available public database intended as a resource for research on the immune response to SARS-CoV-2. The sample metadata nearly always contained a de-identified subject ID, COVID-19 status, age in years and sex. Where available, HLA class I and class II types were obtained from metadata supplied by the sample provider rather than from assay-based typing. What the authors observed across the whole study: How much clinical and demographic metadata was included differed by source and by participant, and the metadata was provided uncurated.

TCRbeta CDR3 regions were amplified from genomic DNA using the immunoSEQ Assay, a bias-controlled multiplex PCR. Per the authors' processing: The number of nucleated cells in each sample was estimated from the amplification of reference gene primers within the assay. Sequence reads were collapsed and filtered to measure the absolute abundance of every unique TCRbeta CDR3 rearrangement. Productive Simpson clonality was computed per sample as the square root of Simpson's diversity index over productive rearrangements. In TCRdb, the immuneACCESS table is reduced to in-frame sequences with V and J assigned. These tables do not hold every clone; where another copy was compared, an unresolved V gene accounts for under half, and the others remain unexplained. From that table come the V and J calls and clone size; the DNA was used to work out D and trimming. The sample table holds 94,000 or so clones, of which about 86% were seen once. The top ten constitute roughly 8.1% of the sample.

Compared with germline, V lacks 5 bases and J lacks 0 bases; bases without a gene match: 6. The CDR3 runs 17 amino acids, cysteine and phenylalanine included. Just CDR3 DNA is preserved here, 51 bases in frame from base 1. According to the germline V gene, CDR1 reads SGHAT and CDR2 reads FQNNGV. As to this clone: Which antigen it targets is not known. Base-call qualities are not available, and no considerably larger clone is one nucleotide away.

Each collaborating institution followed its own protocols to collect whole blood in K2EDTA tubes. For TCRbeta analysis, collaborators shipped samples in one of three forms: frozen whole blood, isolated PBMCs, or DNA extracted from either of those sample types. The receptor was derived from a woman in her 70s with acute or convalescent COVID-19. Sequencing was carried out using peripheral blood. The V and J segments used are TRBV11-2 and TRBJ2-1, with 11 bases in between that match TRBD1. The CDR3 region reads CASSRGTGGLSYNEQFF. The DNA reads as follows: TGTGCCAGCAGCCGCGGGACAGGGGGTCTCTCCTACAATGAGCAGTTCTTC.